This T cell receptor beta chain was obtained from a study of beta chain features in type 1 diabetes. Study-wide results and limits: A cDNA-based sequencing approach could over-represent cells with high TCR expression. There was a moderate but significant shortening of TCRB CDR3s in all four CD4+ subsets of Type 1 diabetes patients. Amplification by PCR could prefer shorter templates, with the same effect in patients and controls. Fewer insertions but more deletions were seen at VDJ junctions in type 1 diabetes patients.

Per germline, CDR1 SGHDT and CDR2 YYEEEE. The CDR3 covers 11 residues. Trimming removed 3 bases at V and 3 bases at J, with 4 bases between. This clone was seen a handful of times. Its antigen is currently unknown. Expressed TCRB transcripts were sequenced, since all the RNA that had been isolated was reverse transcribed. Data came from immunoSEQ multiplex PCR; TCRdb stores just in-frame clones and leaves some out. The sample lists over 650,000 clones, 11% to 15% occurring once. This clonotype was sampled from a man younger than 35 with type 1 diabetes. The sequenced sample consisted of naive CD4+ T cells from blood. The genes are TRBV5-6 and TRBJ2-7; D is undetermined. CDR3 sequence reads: CASSYFYEQYF. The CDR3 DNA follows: TGTGCCAGCAGCTATTTCTACGAGCAGTACTTC.